One sample yielded the 30 T cell receptor beta chains listed below, sequenced in a study of monozygotic twins with inflammatory bowel disease. TCRdb re-called the 5' RACE reads and shows each CDR3 protein once, DNA omitted. This sample's table has 150,000 to 200,000 distinct CDR3 sequences. The sequencing input was blood. The receptors originated from a human donor with ulcerative colitis or Crohn's disease, or a healthy co-twin of an affected twin (not recorded which).

This rearrangement joins TRBV4-2 to TRBJ2-7; checking the TCRdb D call of TRBD1 is not possible without DNA. This CDR3 has 15 residues. CDR1 and CDR2 (germline): LGHNA, YNFKEQ. This CDR3 is CASSQDPRGGYEQYF.

The chain joins TRBV10-3 to TRBJ2-7; there is no DNA to check the TCRdb D call of TRBD1. Germline CDR1 ENHRY, CDR2 SYGVKD. The length of the CDR3 is 13 residues. The CDR3: CAISEGPEGVLTF.

V usage is TRBV6-5 and J usage is TRBJ2-3; the D gene TCRdb calls, TRBD1, cannot be checked with no DNA. Germline-derived CDR1 and CDR2 are MNHEY and SVGAGI. This CDR3 has 15 amino acids. Here the CDR3 reads CASSYREGDTYTQYF.

This chain joins TRBV5-1 and TRBJ2-5; no DNA is available, so the TRBD2 call from TCRdb remains unchecked. The V gene's germline CDR1 is SGHRS and CDR2 YFSETQ. CDR3 length: 16 residues. The CDR3 is CASSLESGGSAETQYF. Using reference TRBV5-1 and TRBJ2-5 for the parts outside the CDR3, the full variable domain is KAGVTQTPRYLIKTRGQQVTLSCSPISGHRSVSWYQQTPGQGLQFLFEYFSETQRNKGNFPGRFSGRQFSNSRSEMNVSTLELGDSALYLCASSLESGGSAETQYFGPGTRLLVL.

The chain joins TRBV4-2 to TRBJ2-1; lacking DNA, the TRBD1 call made by TCRdb goes unchecked. Germline V lookup: CDR1 LGHNA, CDR2 YNFKEQ. This CDR3 contains 12 residues. This CDR3 is CASSPPPGEQFF.

This chain uses TRBV20-1 with TRBJ2-3; TCRdb reports TRBD2, a call that lacks DNA to check it against. CDR1 is DFQATT, CDR2 SNEGSKA, per germline (reference sequence). The CDR3 length is 13 residues. CDR3 amino acids: CSAVGLAGDTQYF.

The chain employs TRBV6-1 and TRBJ1-6. CDR3 size: 16 residues. The germline V gene has CDR1 MNHNS and CDR2 SASEGT. The CDR3 is CASSERLPRDSSPLHF.

The chain uses TRBV5-1 and TRBJ1-1; the D call from TCRdb, TRBD1, cannot be confirmed without DNA. The length of the CDR3 is 15 residues. Germline lookup yields CDR1 SGHRS and CDR2 YFSETQ. CDR3 in amino acids: CASSLGHYQGTEAFF.

The chain uses TRBV20-1 and TRBJ2-1; absent DNA, TCRdb's TRBD1 call cannot be checked. The CDR3 runs 16 residues. Germline-derived CDR1 and CDR2 are DFQATT and SNEGSKA (reference sequence). Here the CDR3 reads CSARWAEGGVYNEQFF.

The chain links TRBV18 to TRBJ1-5; TCRdb outputs TRBD1, but without DNA this stays unchecked. The germline V gene has CDR1 KGHSH and CDR2 LQKENI. This CDR3 is built from 19 residues. CDR3 in amino acids: CASSHGAVPDYYSNQPQHF.

This chain connects TRBV6-4 to TRBJ2-6. The length of the CDR3 is 17 residues. In germline, CDR1 is MRHNA, CDR2 SNTAGT. The CDR3 loop reads CASSEGPNFSGANVLTF.

The genes are TRBV7-2 and TRBJ2-5. Germline assignment: CDR1 SGHTA and CDR2 FQGNSA. This CDR3 has 14 amino acids. The CDR3 here is CASSLVGDQETQYF.

This chain connects TRBV7-9 to TRBJ2-1. This CDR3 comprises 13 residues. The germline CDR1 and CDR2 sequences are SEHNR and FQNEAQ (reference sequence). The CDR3 here is CASNGNPYNEQFF.

V usage is TRBV15 and J usage is TRBJ2-2; with no DNA, the TCRdb D assignment of TRBD1 cannot be verified. Germline CDR1 and CDR2: LNHNV and YYDKDF (reference sequence). The CDR3 sequence is 21 residues long. This CDR3 is CATSREGTATGAIANTGELFF. The entire variable domain, with the rest obtained from reference TRBV15 and TRBJ2-2, is as follows: DAMVIQNPRYQVTQFGKPVTLSCSQTLNHNVMYWYQQKSSQAPKLLFHYYDKDFNNEADTPDNFQSRRPNTSFCFLDIRSPGLGDTAMYLCATSREGTATGAIANTGELFFGEGSRLTVL.

The chain is built from TRBV29-1 and TRBJ1-1. The CDR3 sequence is 13 residues long. CDR1 is SQVTM and CDR2 is ANQGSEA in the germline V gene. The chain's CDR3 is CSVLGGLNTEAFF.

The CDR3 sequence: CASSSDRVNTEAFF. V gene TRBV7-2 combines with J gene TRBJ1-1; TCRdb's D call of TRBD1 is untestable without DNA. Per germline, CDR1 SGHTA and CDR2 FQGNSA. The CDR3 loop spans 14 amino acids.

The chain couples TRBV20-1 to TRBJ2-1; without DNA, the TCRdb call of TRBD2 cannot be checked. The length of the CDR3 is 15 residues. Per germline, CDR1 DFQATT and CDR2 SNEGSKA (reference sequence). CDR3 residues: CSARDSMAGGNEQFF.

The chain couples TRBV20-1 to TRBJ2-2; TCRdb names TRBD2, which stays unverified in the absence of DNA. CDR1 DFQATT and CDR2 SNEGSKA come from the germline V gene (reference sequence). This CDR3 has 14 residues. CDR3 amino acids: CSAEGRANTGELFF.

J is TRBJ1-1 and V is TRBV12-3 or TRBV12-4; absent DNA, TCRdb's TRBD1 call cannot be checked. This CDR3 has 14 amino acids. The CDR3 reads CASSQQGANTEAFF.

This chain uses TRBV19 with TRBJ1-2; the D gene TCRdb calls, TRBD1, cannot be checked with no DNA. Germline V gene data show CDR1 as LNHDA and CDR2 as SQIVND (reference sequence). The CDR3 runs to 14 residues. The CDR3 is CASSTPGTDYGYTF.

V gene TRBV5-1 combines with J gene TRBJ2-7; the TCRdb call, TRBD1, lacks DNA for checking. The CDR3 spans 16 residues. Per the germline V gene, CDR1 is SGHRS and CDR2 is YFSETQ. CDR3 protein: CASSSGLEPQGYEQYF. Supplemented by reference TRBV5-1 and TRBJ2-7, the full variable domain reads KAGVTQTPRYLIKTRGQQVTLSCSPISGHRSVSWYQQTPGQGLQFLFEYFSETQRNKGNFPGRFSGRQFSNSRSEMNVSTLELGDSALYLCASSSGLEPQGYEQYFGPGTRLTVT.

The gene calls are TRBV24-1 and TRBJ1-5. The CDR3 has 14 amino acids. Germline CDR1 reads KGHDR; CDR2 reads SFDVKD. CDR3 residues: CATSAFGDNQPQHF.

The V gene is TRBV7-3, the J gene TRBJ2-4; TCRdb's D gene call, TRBD1, goes unchecked for lack of DNA. The length of the CDR3 is 13 residues. Germline lookup yields CDR1 SGHTA and CDR2 FQGTGA. CDR3 protein: CASSPGSWNIQYF.

The chain links TRBV28 to TRBJ2-5; TCRdb selects TRBD1, and the lack of DNA leaves this call unchecked. CDR3 length equals 16 residues. Germline V gene data show CDR1 as MDHEN and CDR2 as SYDVKM. The CDR3 here is CASSRSRTGPSETQYF.

This chain joins TRBV11-2 and TRBJ2-3; TCRdb names TRBD2, which stays unverified in the absence of DNA. The CDR3 totals 17 residues. Germline CDR1 is SGHAT and CDR2 is FQNNGV. The chain's CDR3 is CASSLDGLAGELDTQYF.

The chain recombines TRBV12-3 or TRBV12-4 with TRBJ2-1; TCRdb reports TRBD2, a call that lacks DNA to check it against. This CDR3 has 15 amino acids. CDR3 residues: CASREGLAGGNEQFF.

The genes are TRBV19 and TRBJ2-1; the TCRdb call, TRBD1, lacks DNA for checking. The CDR3 runs to 15 residues. The V gene's germline CDR1 is LNHDA and CDR2 SQIVND (reference sequence). CDR3 residues: CASSINGGQYNEQFF.

The genes are TRBV14 and TRBJ2-3. Germline V gene sequence: CDR1 SGHDN, CDR2 FVKESK. CDR3 length equals 13 residues. CDR3: CASRDLVTDTQYF.

The chain links TRBV29-1 to TRBJ2-6; TCRdb lists TRBD1, though no DNA is available to test this call. The CDR3 sequence is 14 residues long. Per the germline V gene, CDR1 is SQVTM and CDR2 is ANQGSEA. Here the CDR3 reads CSVTQGTGANVLTF.

The chain is built from TRBV28 and TRBJ2-1; TCRdb returns TRBD2, unconfirmable since there is no DNA. The CDR3 loop spans 15 amino acids. The germline CDR1 and CDR2 sequences are MDHEN and SYDVKM. The CDR3 loop is CASSLPSGKYNEQFF.